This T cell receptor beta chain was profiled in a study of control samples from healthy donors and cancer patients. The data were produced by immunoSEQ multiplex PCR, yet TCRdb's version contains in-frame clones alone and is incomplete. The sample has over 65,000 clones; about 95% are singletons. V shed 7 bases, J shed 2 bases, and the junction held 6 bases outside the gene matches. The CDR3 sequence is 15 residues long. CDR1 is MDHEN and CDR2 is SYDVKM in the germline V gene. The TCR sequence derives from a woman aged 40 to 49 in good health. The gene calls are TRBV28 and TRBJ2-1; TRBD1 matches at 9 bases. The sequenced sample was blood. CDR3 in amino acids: CASISGDRAYNEQFF. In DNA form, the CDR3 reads TGTGCCAGCATTTCCGGGGACAGGGCCTACAATGAGCAGTTCTTC.